Shown below are 28 T cell receptor beta chains from a single sample sequenced in a study of Ad26.COV2.S vaccination and SARS-CoV-2 variants. Documented treatment: roughly 20 received Ad26.COV2.S at low or high dose, single or two shots; about 5 received placebo; per-sample allocation not given. Repertoires come from day 63 after the first vaccine or placebo injection. This table comes from immunoSEQ multiplex PCR, and its TCRdb copy is limited to in-frame clones, with some not included. The table lists 350,000 to 500,000 clones, around 90% of them singletons. The sample in question was peripheral blood, obtained in a trial of Ad26.COV2.S vaccine versus placebo. These TCRs come from a person aged 18-65 years who received the Ad26.COV2.S COVID-19 vaccine or a placebo.

The count of this clone is one. The rearrangement joins TRBV15 to TRBJ2-7; the match to TRBD2 covers 8 bases. V gave up 4 bases and J gave up 3 bases; unmatched junction bases: 8. There are 15 residues in the CDR3. The germline V gene has CDR1 LNHNV and CDR2 YYDKDF (reference sequence). This CDR3 is CATSILTGGGYEQYF. The CDR3 coding sequence is TGTGCCACCAGCATCCTGACCGGGGGGGGCTACGAGCAGTACTTC.

This clone was counted between two and nine times. The CDR3 spells CASSLDGSSYNEQFF. The DNA for the CDR3 is TGCGCCAGCAGCCTGGACGGCAGCTCCTACAATGAGCAGTTCTTC. The gene calls are TRBV5-1 and TRBJ2-1; D is uncertain. Between the trimmed V and J ends, which lost 4 bases and 0 bases, there was a span of 11 bases. The CDR3 covers 15 residues. CDR1 SGHRS and CDR2 YFSETQ come from the germline V gene.

V usage is TRBV6-2 or TRBV6-3 and J usage is TRBJ1-4; TRBD1 agrees at 9 bases. V shed 6 bases, J shed 5 bases, and the junction held 7 bases outside the gene matches. The CDR3 has 15 residues. Germline V gene sequence: CDR1 MNHEY, CDR2 SVGEGT. CDR3 protein: CASSPGQGRNEKLFF. CDR3 nucleotides: TGTGCCAGCAGCCCCGGACAGGGGAGGAATGAAAAACTGTTTTTT.

In this sample, this clone turned up once. The chain combines TRBV19 with TRBJ2-2; TRBD1 might be the D (6 bases). Germline V lookup: CDR1 LNHDA, CDR2 SQIVND (reference sequence). The germline V and J ends were trimmed by 5 bases and 6 bases, with 10 bases remaining between them. The CDR3 contains 13 residues. The CDR3 sequence is CASSPRQAGELFF. The CDR3 DNA sequence: TGTGCCAGTAGTCCAAGACAGGCCGGGGAGCTGTTTTTT.

The chain links TRBV3-1 (or the pseudogene TRBV3-2) to TRBJ1-4; D unclear. The germline gives CDR1 LGHDT, CDR2 YNNKEL (reference sequence). The V and J ends lost 4 bases and 0 bases respectively, with 12 bases between them. The CDR3 loop spans 16 amino acids. CDR3 region: CASSPWQSATNEKLFF. The DNA for the CDR3 is TGTGCCAGCAGCCCCTGGCAGTCCGCAACTAATGAAAAACTGTTTTTT.

The chain uses TRBV24-1 and TRBJ1-1, with D uncertain. The V gene lost 4 bases and the J gene lost 8 bases, with 13 bases spanning the gap. From germline, CDR1 is KGHDR and CDR2 SFDVKD. The CDR3 contains 13 residues. The CDR3 coding sequence is TGTGCCACCAGTGACCCCAACAGCCCAGAAGCTTTCTTT. This codes for CATSDPNSPEAFF.

CDR3 sequence reads: CSASEEVAGNTIYF. CDR3 nucleotides: TGCAGTGCTAGTGAGGAAGTGGCTGGAAACACCATATATTTT. The chain combines TRBV20-1 with TRBJ1-3; D unclear. This CDR3 spans 14 amino acids. The ends were cut back, 3 bases at V and 2 bases at J, with 11 bases in the middle. Germline CDR1 is DFQATT and CDR2 is SNEGSKA (reference sequence).

The chain is built from TRBV7-2 and TRBJ1-2; TRBD1 might be the D (6 bases). The CDR3 contains 14 residues. Trimming took 4 bases from V and 6 from J, leaving 15 bases between them. CDR1 is SGHTA and CDR2 is FQGNSA in the germline V gene. CDR3 amino acids: CASSSPGGLHGYTF. The CDR3 nucleotides read TGTGCCAGCAGCTCCCCTGGGGGGCTCCATGGCTACACCTTC. Based on the CDR3 plus reference TRBV7-2 and TRBJ1-2, the full variable domain is GAGVSQSPSNKVTEKGKDVELRCDPISGHTALYWYRQSLGQGLEFLIYFQGNSAPDKSGLPSDRFSAERTGGSVSTLTIQRTQQEDSAVYLCASSSPGGLHGYTFGSGTRLTVV.

This chain connects TRBV19 to TRBJ2-7; the D is unclear. Germline CDR1 reads LNHDA; CDR2 reads SQIVND (reference sequence). This CDR3 is 14 amino acids long. The germline V and J ends were trimmed by 3 bases and 0 bases, with 9 bases remaining between them. In nucleotides, the CDR3 is TGTGCCAGTAGTATTGCACAATTCTCCTACGAGCAGTACTTC. Translating gives CASSIAQFSYEQYF.

The gene calls are TRBV24-1 and TRBJ2-4; 11 bases fit TRBD1. The V segment lost 4 bases and the J segment 7 bases; nucleotides outside the gene matches: 5. The length of the CDR3 is 15 residues. CDR1 is KGHDR and CDR2 is SFDVKD in the germline V gene. CDR3 DNA sequence: TGTGCCACCAGTGACCCTGGGACAGGGGGGAACATTCAGTACTTC. Protein: CATSDPGTGGNIQYF.

This clone was recorded only once. The J gene is TRBJ2-3, the V gene TRBV7-9; TRBD2 matches 7 bases. The CDR3 has 16 amino acids. V shed 2 bases, J shed 1 base, and the junction held 6 bases outside the gene matches. The germline CDR1 and CDR2 sequences are SEHNR and FQNEAQ (reference sequence). CDR3 bases: TGTGCCAGCAGCTTAAGCGCGGGAGTGGGCACAGATACGCAGTATTTT. Translated, it gives CASSLSAGVGTDTQYF.

J is TRBJ1-2 and V is TRBV4-1; D remains unclear. The length of the CDR3 is 15 residues. V shed 1 base and J shed 8 bases, with 17 bases lying between them. The V gene's germline CDR1 is MGHRA and CDR2 YSYEKL. CDR3: CASSQVGRKEKGYTF. The CDR3 bases are TGCGCCAGCAGCCAAGTTGGCCGCAAGGAGAAGGGCTACACCTTC.

Here the CDR3 reads CASSQEPLAGDVLYEQYF. DNA for the CDR3: TGCGCCAGCAGCCAAGAGCCCCTAGCGGGAGACGTCCTTTACGAGCAGTACTTC. The chain couples TRBV4-3 to TRBJ2-7; 10 positions match TRBD2. The CDR3 runs to 18 residues. The junction had 12 bases not matched to a gene; V was cut back by 0 bases and J by 4 bases. Per germline, CDR1 LGHNA and CDR2 YSLEER.

This rearrangement joins TRBV5-1 to TRBJ1-1; D gene ambiguous. The CDR3 loop spans 14 amino acids. The germline CDR1 and CDR2 sequences are SGHRS and YFSETQ. Deletions cut 3 bases from V and 2 bases from J, with 11 bases between. In DNA, the CDR3 is TGCGCCAGCAGCTCTGGGAACTTAAACACTGAAGCTTTCTTT. Its translation: CASSSGNLNTEAFF.

The gene calls are TRBV27 and TRBJ2-5; D is unclear. In germline, CDR1 is MNHEY, CDR2 SMNVEV (reference sequence). V was clipped by 5 bases and J by 5 bases, with 15 bases between them. The CDR3 extends over 14 amino acids. CDR3 loop: CASSKLDREETQYF. Here the CDR3 DNA reads TGTGCCAGCAGTAAATTAGACCGAGAGGAGACCCAGTACTTC.

V is TRBV6-2 or TRBV6-3 and J is TRBJ1-3; possibly TRBD1 for D (6 bases). The V gene lost 4 bases and the J gene lost 2 bases, with 12 bases spanning the gap. The length of the CDR3 is 15 residues. Germline loops: CDR1 MNHEY, CDR2 SVGEGT. The CDR3, as DNA: TGTGCCAGCAGTTTAGGACAGCCAGCTGGAAACACCATATATTTT. Amino acid sequence: CASSLGQPAGNTIYF.

The rearrangement links TRBV7-6 to TRBJ1-1; weak D call: TRBD1 (6 bases). The CDR3 sequence is 14 residues long. Trimming took off 5 bases at V and 1 base at J, with 11 bases between the two ends. Germline loops: CDR1 SGHVS, CDR2 FNYEAQ. In DNA, the CDR3 is TGTGCCAGCAGCAAACAGGGTCCGAACACTGAAGCTTTCTTT. Residues: CASSKQGPNTEAFF.

The V gene is TRBV4-3, the J gene TRBJ1-2, with D maybe TRBD1 (6 bases). Between the trimmed V and J ends, which lost 0 bases and 4 bases, there was a span of 27 bases. Germline V gene lookup returns CDR1 LGHNA and CDR2 YSLEER. The CDR3 sequence is 20 residues long. The CDR3 DNA is TGCGCCAGCAGCCAAGAACCGGCCTCAGGTGGGGGGCGGGCGGTCTATGGCTACACCTTC. It encodes CASSQEPASGGGRAVYGYTF.

The rearrangement links TRBV7-8 to TRBJ2-1; no reliable D call. The germline CDR1 and CDR2 sequences are SGHVS and FQNEAQ. The CDR3 is made up of 12 amino acids. The germline V and J ends were trimmed by 9 bases and 10 bases, with 16 bases remaining between them. Here the CDR3 DNA reads TGTGCCAGTTTGGCGGCGAGCTGGGAGCAGTTCTTC. It specifies CASLAASWEQFF.

The chain combines TRBV27 with TRBJ1-1, with 8 bases that match TRBD1. V lost 4 bases to trimming and J lost 0 bases; unmatched junction nucleotides: 4. Germline CDR1 MNHEY, CDR2 SMNVEV (reference sequence). CDR3 size: 15 residues. CDR3 amino acids: CASSSGQGLNTEAFF. DNA of the CDR3: TGTGCCAGCAGTTCCGGACAGGGTTTGAACACTGAAGCTTTCTTT.

This clone was seen only once. The gene calls are TRBV18 and TRBJ2-1; 8 positions match TRBD2. This CDR3 is built from 15 residues. Per the germline V gene, CDR1 is KGHSH and CDR2 is LQKENI. Trimming removed 2 bases from V and 10 bases from J; junction bases left unmatched: 10. The DNA of the CDR3 is TGTGCCAGCTCACCAGGGCTAGCGGGCGGTCAGGAGCAGTTCTTC. Protein sequence: CASSPGLAGGQEQFF.

The chain couples TRBV4-3 to TRBJ2-2; TRBD1 matches 10 bases. The V gene's germline CDR1 is LGHNA and CDR2 YSLEER. The CDR3 runs 18 residues. The ends lost 0 bases at V and 3 bases at J; junction bases unmatched: 7. CDR3: CASSQERRQGAYTGELFF. The CDR3 DNA follows: TGCGCCAGCAGCCAAGAGCGGAGACAGGGGGCGTACACCGGGGAGCTGTTTTTT.

The chain links TRBV6-4 to TRBJ1-5; TRBD1 agrees at 9 bases. The trim removed 6 bases at V and 5 bases at J, leaving 20 bases unmatched. This CDR3 spans 19 amino acids. Looked up from germline, CDR1 is MRHNA and CDR2 is SNTAGT. This CDR3 is CASSASPWDRERDDQPQHF. DNA of the CDR3: TGTGCCAGCAGCGCCTCACCCTGGGACAGGGAAAGGGATGATCAGCCCCAGCATTTT.

The genes are TRBV15 and TRBJ1-4, with TRBD1 matching over 8 bases. V trimming: 0 bases; J trimming: 3 bases; junction bases outside the gene matches: 18. CDR1 is LNHNV, CDR2 YYDKDF, per germline (reference sequence). This CDR3 has 21 amino acids. DNA of the CDR3: TGTGCCACCAGCAGAGATCTCCCCAACAGGGGGACCATGGGTGCTAATGAAAAACTGTTTTTT. Its protein is CATSRDLPNRGTMGANEKLFF.

This chain links TRBV11-3 with TRBJ2-2; no reliable D call. Germline V gives CDR1 SGHNT, CDR2 YENEEA. Trimming left V 2 bases short and J 4 bases short, with 5 bases between. This CDR3 contains 13 residues. The CDR3 DNA reads TGTGCCAGCAGCTTAAGGGTCACCGGGGAGCTGTTTTTT. Amino acids: CASSLRVTGELFF.

J is TRBJ2-5 and V is TRBV3-1 (or the pseudogene TRBV3-2); D might be TRBD2 (6 bases). The CDR3 runs to 14 residues. The germline V gene encodes CDR1 LGHDT and CDR2 YNNKEL (reference sequence). V was shortened by 5 bases and J by 2 bases, with 12 bases between the two germline ends. The CDR3: CASSDLALQETQYF. CDR3 DNA: TGTGCCAGCAGCGATCTAGCGCTGCAAGAGACCCAGTACTTC.

The sample holds one count of this clone. The rearrangement uses TRBV25-1 and TRBJ1-6; D is possibly TRBD1 (5 bases). Germline CDR1 is MGHDK and CDR2 is SYGVNS. The V end lost 2 bases, the J end lost 7 bases, and 9 bases lay between the germline ends. The CDR3 runs 14 residues. The CDR3 is CASSEQGRNSPLHF. CDR3 DNA: TGTGCCAGCAGTGAACAGGGAAGGAATTCACCCCTCCACTTT.

This chain connects TRBV7-3 to TRBJ2-3, with TRBD1 as a possible D gene (6 bases). V was cut by 2 bases and J by 6 bases, with 18 bases left in between. This CDR3 spans 16 amino acids. The V gene's germline CDR1 is SGHTA and CDR2 FQGTGA. The CDR3 sequence is CASSLGIGTKVDTQYF. CDR3 bases: TGTGCCAGCAGCTTAGGTATAGGGACAAAGGTGGATACGCAGTATTTT.